One and the same sample provided the 7 T cell receptor beta chains below, sequenced in a study of control samples from healthy donors and cancer patients. Data came from immunoSEQ multiplex PCR; TCRdb stores just in-frame clones and leaves some out. The table lists 20,000 to 30,000 clones, about nine tenths of them singletons. The source material was PBMCs. These receptors were taken from a man in his forties or fifties with lung cancer.

CDR3 residues: CASSTRASPLHF. CDR3 nucleotides: TGTGCCAGCAGTACCAGGGCCTCACCCCTCCACTTT. V is TRBV6-5 and J is TRBJ1-6, with a tentative D call TRBD1 (5 bases). Trimming removed 5 bases from V and 10 bases from J, with 9 bases in between. This CDR3 is 12 amino acids long. CDR1 and CDR2 from the germline V gene are MNHEY and SVGAGI.

The CDR3 loop reads CASSLSGSNTGELFF. CDR3 coding DNA: TGTGCCAGCAGCCTTTCGGGGTCCAACACCGGGGAGCTGTTTTTT. V usage is TRBV7-8 and J usage is TRBJ2-2; D may be TRBD2 (5 bases). The CDR3 loop spans 15 amino acids. V was trimmed by 5 bases and J by 2 bases, leaving 12 bases between them. CDR1 is SGHVS, CDR2 FQNEAQ, per germline.

Only one count was recorded for this clone. The rearrangement joins TRBV5-1 to TRBJ2-7; possibly TRBD1 for D (6 bases). V dropped 4 bases and J dropped 6 bases, with 14 bases sitting between them. Germline CDR1 is SGHRS and CDR2 is YFSETQ. This CDR3 has 13 amino acids. This CDR3 is CASSPRDIGEQYF. CDR3 nucleotides: TGCGCCAGCAGCCCCCGGGACATTGGCGAGCAGTACTTC.

V is TRBV7-3 and J is TRBJ2-3; 7 bases are shared with TRBD1. Germline V CDR1 and CDR2: SGHTA, FQGTGA. Trimming took 2 bases from V and 4 from J; bases not matched to a gene: 3. The CDR3 spans 14 residues. The CDR3 region is CASSLHRGADTQYF. The CDR3 DNA reads as TGTGCCAGCAGCTTACACAGGGGCGCAGATACGCAGTATTTT.

The CDR3 DNA is TGTGCCAGCATCACAGAGGGGTGGGAGTTCTATGGCTACACCTTC. Protein product: CASITEGWEFYGYTF. V and J are TRBV6-5 and TRBJ1-2; D perhaps matches TRBD1 (5 bases). V lost 7 bases and J 4 bases, leaving 19 bases between the germline ends. CDR3 size: 15 residues. In germline, CDR1 is MNHEY, CDR2 SVGAGI.

The DNA of the CDR3 is TGTGCCAGCAGTGCCACTAGGGGTGAGCAGTTCTTC. It is translated as CASSATRGEQFF. This rearrangement joins TRBV6-4 to TRBJ2-1, with D perhaps being TRBD1 or TRBD2 (5 bases each). CDR1 is MRHNA, CDR2 SNTAGT, per germline. V was pared by 4 bases and J by 9 bases, with 10 bases between. The CDR3 loop spans 12 amino acids.

This rearrangement joins TRBV4-3 to TRBJ1-3, with unresolved D. Germline values: CDR1 LGHNA, CDR2 YSLEER. There are 14 residues in the CDR3. V lost 3 bases and J lost 0, with 6 bases in between. The CDR3: CASSQDDSGNTIYF. In DNA form, the CDR3 reads TGCGCCAGCAGCCAGGATGACTCTGGAAACACCATATATTTT.